The TCR beta chain described here comes from a study of shared clonotypes between healthy human individuals. Study overall: Per donor, three plates held CD4 naive cells, three held CD4 memory, two held CD8 naive and one held CD8 memory. Whole-study findings and limits: Generation probabilities of non-shared clonotypes were lower (relative to those shared by all four donors).

The protocol was immunoSEQ multiplex PCR, while the TCRdb copy is restricted to in-frame clones and leaves out a portion. This sample yields roughly 1,000,000 clones, of which approximately 80% are seen a single time; around 0.47% belongs to the top ten. Concerning this clone itself: Its antigen remains unidentified.

There are 13 residues in the CDR3. V lost 5 bases and J lost 3, with 7 bases in between. CDR1 is MNHEY and CDR2 is SVGAGI in the germline V gene. This TCR was sampled from a man younger than 35 in good health. Some clones in this sample may be carry-over from other donors' samples. Sequences were obtained from memory CD4+ T cells from PBMCs. The subset is: CD45RA-negative fraction. The V gene is TRBV6-5, the J gene TRBJ2-2; D uncertain. The DNA of the CDR3 is TGTGCCAGCAGTCCCTGGGACACCGGGGAGCTGTTTTTT. Amino acids: CASSPWDTGELFF.